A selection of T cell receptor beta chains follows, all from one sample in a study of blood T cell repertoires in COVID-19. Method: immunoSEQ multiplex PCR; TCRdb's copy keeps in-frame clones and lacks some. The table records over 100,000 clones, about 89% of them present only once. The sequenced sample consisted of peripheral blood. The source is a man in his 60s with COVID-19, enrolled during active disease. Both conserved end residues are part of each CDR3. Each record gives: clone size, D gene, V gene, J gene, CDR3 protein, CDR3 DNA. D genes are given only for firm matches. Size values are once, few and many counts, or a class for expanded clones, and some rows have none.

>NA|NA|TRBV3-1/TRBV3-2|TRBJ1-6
CASSPTGPPKGSYNSPLHF
TGTGCCAGCAGCCCCACAGGACCCCCCAAGGGTTCCTATAATTCACCCCTCCACTTT
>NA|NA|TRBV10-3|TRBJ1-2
CASTDGLYGYTF
TGTGCCAGTACGGACGGACTCTATGGCTACACCTTC
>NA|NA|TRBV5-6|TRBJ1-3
CASSHMASGNTIYF
TGTGCCAGCAGTCATATGGCCTCTGGAAACACCATATATTTT
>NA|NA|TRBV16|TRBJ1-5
CASSPGAGTGLWPQHF
TGTGCCAGCAGCCCTGGGGCGGGGACGGGGCTATGGCCCCAGCATTTT
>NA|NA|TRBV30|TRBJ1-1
CAWSGTPTYTEAFF
TGTGCCTGGAGTGGGACACCCACGTACACTGAAGCTTTCTTT
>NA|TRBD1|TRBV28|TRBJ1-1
CASRGTGVTEAFF
TGTGCCAGCAGGGGGACAGGGGTTACTGAAGCTTTCTTT
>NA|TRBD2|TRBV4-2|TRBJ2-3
CASNLEAGGPTDTQYF
TGTGCCAGCAACCTGGAAGCGGGGGGGCCGACAGATACGCAGTATTTT
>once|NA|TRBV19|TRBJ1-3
CASSGPFSGNTIYF
TGTGCCAGTAGCGGTCCTTTCTCTGGAAACACCATATATTTT
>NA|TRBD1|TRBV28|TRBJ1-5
CASSLRDRGLQPQHF
TGTGCCAGCAGTCTCCGGGACAGGGGGCTTCAGCCCCAGCATTTT
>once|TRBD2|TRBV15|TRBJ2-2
CATSRGSGGNTGELFF
TGTGCCACCAGCAGAGGTAGCGGGGGGAACACCGGGGAGCTGTTTTTT